This T cell receptor beta chain is from a study of T cells in localized non-small cell lung cancer. Germline V gene sequence: CDR1 SGHRS, CDR2 YFSETQ. Trimming cost V 5 bases and J 0 bases, with 18 bases left between them. The CDR3 has 17 residues. The table came from immunoSEQ multiplex PCR; TCRdb's copy has only in-frame clones and leaves some out. This table has around 140,000 clones, roughly 90% appearing once. The sequence derives from a female donor over 55 with stage I lung adenocarcinoma. The sample here was peripheral blood, taken before any cancer treatment. The chain joins TRBV5-1 to TRBJ2-1, with D tentatively TRBD1 or TRBD2 (5 bases each). CDR3 protein: CASRVGVLAGSYNEQFF. The DNA for the CDR3 is TGCGCCAGCAGGGTGGGGGTCTTGGCTGGCTCCTACAATGAGCAGTTCTTC.